One and the same sample provided the 14 T cell receptor beta chains below, sequenced in a study of cytomegalovirus exposure and HLA in healthy donors. With 60 Vbeta and 13 Jbeta primers, the PCR was carried out. Method: immunoSEQ multiplex PCR; TCRdb's copy keeps in-frame clones and lacks some. The data show roughly 76,000 clones, roughly 85% seen once. Sequencing used PBMCs. The receptors derive from a man under 40 in good health and CMV-seronegative.

V and J are TRBV5-4 and TRBJ2-2; D possibly corresponds to TRBD2 (6 bases). The CDR3 extends over 14 amino acids. Trimming cost V 2 bases and J 5 bases, with 10 bases left between them. Per germline, CDR1 SGHNT and CDR2 YYREEE (reference sequence). CDR3 sequence (DNA): TGTGCCAGCAGCTTAAACGGGGGAACCGGGGAGCTGTTTTTT. Protein product: CASSLNGGTGELFF. Combining the CDR3 with reference TRBV5-4 and TRBJ2-2 gives the whole variable domain ETGVTQSPTHLIKTRGQQVTLRCSSQSGHNTVSWYQQALGQGPQFIFQYYREEENGRGNFPPRFSGLQFPNYSSELNVNALELDDSALYLCASSLNGGTGELFFGEGSRLTVL.

The sample holds a few counts of this clone. At one boundary the junction diverges from the germline segment, which might be a read error. The chain carries TRBV4-1 and TRBJ1-1; D call uncertain. The CDR3 is made up of 10 amino acids. Germline V CDR1 and CDR2: MGHRA, YSYEKL. The CDR3 sequence: CASSHKEKFF. The CDR3 nucleotides read TGCGCCAGCAGCCACAAGGAGAAGTTTTTT.

The rearrangement uses TRBV28 and TRBJ1-4; weak D call: TRBD1 (5 bases). Germline V CDR1 and CDR2: MDHEN, SYDVKM. The CDR3 runs 19 residues. V gave up 3 bases and J gave up 1 base, with 21 bases separating them. CDR3 DNA: TGTGCCAGCAGTTTCCCCAGGGTTAATCCCTCCCGAACTAATGAAAAACTGTTTTTT. It codes for CASSFPRVNPSRTNEKLFF.

In DNA, the CDR3 is TGTGCCAGCAGCCAAAACGGGGGCTATGGCTACACCTTC. This codes for CASSQNGGYGYTF. The genes are TRBV5-5 and TRBJ1-2; tentative D call: TRBD1 (5 bases). The CDR3 runs to 13 residues. Germline values: CDR1 SGHKS, CDR2 YYEKEE (reference sequence). V was shortened by 4 bases and J by 4 bases, with 11 bases between the two germline ends.

This clone was counted once. The same CDR3 also results from other DNA sequences found in this sample. The CDR3 DNA reads as TGTGCCAGCAGCGCTAGGGCGGGGGTACAAGAGACCCAGTACTTC. This sequence encodes CASSARAGVQETQYF. The V call is TRBV7-3, the J call TRBJ2-5; 7 nucleotides match TRBD2. The CDR3 contains 15 residues. Germline values: CDR1 SGHTA, CDR2 FQGTGA. Losses at the gene ends were 5 bases for V and 2 bases for J; bases not matched to a gene: 8.

The chain combines TRBV30 with TRBJ2-6, with unresolved D. The ends were cut back, 3 bases at V and 0 bases at J, with 12 bases in the middle. The CDR3 runs to 16 residues. Germline assignment: CDR1 GTSNPN and CDR2 SVGIG (reference sequence). CDR3 nucleotide sequence: TGTGCCTGGAGCCGGAGAGTGAGCTCTGGGGCCAACGTCCTGACTTTC. It specifies CAWSRRVSSGANVLTF.

This clone was counted between two and nine times. V and J are TRBV10-1 and TRBJ2-2; D possibly corresponds to TRBD2 (5 bases). This CDR3 comprises 16 residues. Germline V CDR1 and CDR2: WNHNN, SYGVQD (reference sequence). V lost 8 bases and J lost 5, with 21 bases in between. The CDR3 reads CASDGCRTLFTGELFF. The CDR3 DNA sequence: TGCGCCAGCGACGGATGTCGGACTCTGTTTACCGGGGAGCTGTTTTTT.

The chain links TRBV7-2 to TRBJ1-2, with 9 bases aligning to TRBD1. The CDR3 extends over 16 amino acids. After removal of 5 bases from V and 2 bases from J, the junction contained 9 bases not matched to a gene. CDR1 and CDR2 from the germline V gene are SGHTA and FQGNSA. The CDR3 DNA reads TGTGCCAGCAGCGGCCTCGGGACAGGGCGGAACTATGGCTACACCTTC. Translation: CASSGLGTGRNYGYTF.

Remarks on this clone: One end of the junction does not line up with germline, which may come from a read error. The V and J genes are TRBV30 and TRBJ2-7; 7 bases match TRBD1. CDR3 length: 13 amino acids. The germline V gene has CDR1 GTSNPN and CDR2 SVGIG (reference sequence). CDR3 nucleotide sequence: TGTGCCTGGAGTGAGGGACAGAAGTACGGGCAGTACTTC. Protein: CAWSEGQKYGQYF.

This chain uses TRBV7-9 with TRBJ1-2; D gene uncertain. V gave up 3 bases and J gave up 7 bases, with 6 bases separating them. The CDR3 sequence is 11 residues long. Germline CDR1 and CDR2: SEHNR and FQNEAQ (reference sequence). The CDR3 DNA reads TGTGCCAGCAGCTTGAGAGCTGGCTACACCTTC. This sequence encodes CASSLRAGYTF.

The chain is built from TRBV28 and TRBJ2-7; tentative D call: TRBD2 (6 bases). The CDR3 totals 14 residues. V lost 3 bases to trimming and J lost 4 bases, with 13 bases between them. Germline V lookup: CDR1 MDHEN, CDR2 SYDVKM. For the CDR3, the DNA is TGTGCCAGCAGTTTGGGACTGTCACATTACGAGCAGTACTTC. Its protein is CASSLGLSHYEQYF. Drawing the rest from reference TRBV28 and TRBJ2-7, the complete variable domain is DVKVTQSSRYLVKRTGEKVFLECVQDMDHENMFWYRQDPGLGLRLIYFSYDVKMKEKGDIPEGYSVSREKKERFSLILESASTNQTSMYLCASSLGLSHYEQYFGPGTRLTVT.

CDR3 in amino acids: CASSLVGLLETQYF. The CDR3 bases are TGTGCCAGCAGCTTAGTGGGCTTATTAGAGACCCAGTACTTC. This rearrangement joins TRBV7-2 to TRBJ2-5; D ambiguous. Germline-derived CDR1 and CDR2 are SGHTA and FQGNSA. The CDR3 is 14 amino acids. With 1 base removed from V and 4 bases from J, the gap between germline ends came to 10 bases.

The J gene is TRBJ2-5, the V gene TRBV5-1; maybe TRBD1 (5 bases). With 4 bases removed from V and 6 bases from J, the gap between germline ends came to 16 bases. The germline gives CDR1 SGHRS, CDR2 YFSETQ. The CDR3 totals 14 residues. CDR3 in amino acids: CASSPVDKRQTQYF. The CDR3 region has the DNA TGCGCCAGCAGCCCGGTGGACAAGAGACAGACCCAGTACTTC.

This clone was seen just once. CDR3: CASSTLRGQKGPQHF. The CDR3 DNA reads as TGTGCCAGCAGTACCCTAAGGGGGCAGAAGGGGCCCCAGCATTTT. The chain links TRBV27 to TRBJ1-5; TRBD1 matches at 7 bases. Losses at the gene ends were 5 bases for V and 9 bases for J; bases not matched to a gene: 13. Germline V gene data show CDR1 as MNHEY and CDR2 as SMNVEV (reference sequence). The CDR3 has 15 residues.